This T cell receptor beta chain emerged from a study of blood T cell repertoires in COVID-19. V was shortened by 6 bases and J by 7 bases, with 15 bases between the two germline ends. Germline CDR1 and CDR2: MNHEY and SMNVEV (reference sequence). The CDR3 runs 13 residues. Some clones are missing from TCRdb's copy, which holds only in-frame ones; the method was immunoSEQ multiplex PCR. The data show about 66,000 clones, 86% seen once. V is TRBV27 and J is TRBJ1-2, with D possibly matching TRBD1 (6 bases). Sequencing was carried out using peripheral blood. The receptor's source is a man aged 45-65 years with active COVID-19. CDR3 DNA: TGTGCCAGCAGCCGAACGGGGGGCTCTGGCTACACCTTC. It specifies CASSRTGGSGYTF.